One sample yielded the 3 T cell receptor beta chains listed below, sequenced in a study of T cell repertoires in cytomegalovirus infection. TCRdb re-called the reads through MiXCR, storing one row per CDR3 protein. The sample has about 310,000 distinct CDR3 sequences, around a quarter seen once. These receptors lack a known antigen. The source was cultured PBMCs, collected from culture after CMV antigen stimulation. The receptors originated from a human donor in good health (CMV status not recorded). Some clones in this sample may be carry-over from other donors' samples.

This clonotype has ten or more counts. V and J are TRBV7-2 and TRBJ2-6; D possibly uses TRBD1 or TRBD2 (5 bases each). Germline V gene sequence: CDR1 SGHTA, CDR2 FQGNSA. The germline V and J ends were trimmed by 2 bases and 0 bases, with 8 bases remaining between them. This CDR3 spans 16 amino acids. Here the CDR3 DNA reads TGTGCCAGCAGCTTAAAGGGGAGCTCTGGGGCCAACGTCCTGACTTTC. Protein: CASSLKGSSGANVLTF.

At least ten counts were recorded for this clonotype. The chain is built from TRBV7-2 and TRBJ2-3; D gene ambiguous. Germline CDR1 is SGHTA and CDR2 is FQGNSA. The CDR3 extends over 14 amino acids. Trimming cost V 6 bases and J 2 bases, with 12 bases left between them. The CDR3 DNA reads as TGTGCCAGCAGTCAAGTTCCCGACACAGATACGCAGTATTTT. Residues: CASSQVPDTDTQYF.

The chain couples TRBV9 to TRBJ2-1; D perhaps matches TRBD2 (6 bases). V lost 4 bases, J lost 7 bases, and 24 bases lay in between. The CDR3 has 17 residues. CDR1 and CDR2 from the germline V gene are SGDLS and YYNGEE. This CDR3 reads CASSPPWRGYYSNEQFF. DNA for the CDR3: TGTGCCAGCAGCCCGCCCTGGAGGGGCTACTACAGTAATGAGCAGTTCTTC.